Below, one TCR beta chain is given with its context. V lost 2 bases and J 0 bases, leaving 4 bases between the germline ends. Germline V gene data show CDR1 as SGHNT and CDR2 as YYREEE (reference sequence). This CDR3 has 13 residues. These data belong to a study of T and B cells in COVID-19 patients. Multiplex PCR with BIOMED2 TRB-A/B primer pools amplified TRB rearrangements. MiXCR, applied by TCRdb to the multiplex PCR reads, yields one record per CDR3 protein. This table holds more than 15,000 distinct CDR3 sequences, around 35% found once. TRB was amplified from around 230-520 ng of blood genomic DNA.

The sequencing sample was made of blood. This receptor was taken from a human donor with active COVID-19. V gene TRBV5-4 combines with J gene TRBJ2-3; no clear D gene. The CDR3 DNA is TGTGCCAGCAGCTTTCAGAGCACAGATACGCAGTATTTT. Protein product: CASSFQSTDTQYF.